What follows is one T cell receptor beta chain and its context. The data were obtained in a study of blood T cell repertoires in COVID-19. Whole-study context: Acute-phase and convalescent COVID-19 samples originated in the United States, Italy and Spain. In each case, the material was cDNA or gDNA derived from T cells, B-cell-depleted T cells, or PBMCs.

Per the original data handling: Nucleated cell counts were estimated from reference gene primer amplification. Some clones are missing from TCRdb's copy, which holds only in-frame ones; the method was immunoSEQ multiplex PCR. D and trimming were read from the DNA, whereas the V and J calls and clone size are those reported in that table. The table shows a few hundred thousand clones, with 85% occurring only once. The CDR3 has 18 amino acids. Losses at the gene ends were 3 bases for V and 3 bases for J; bases not matched to a gene: 12. CDR1 KGHSH and CDR2 LQKENI come from the germline V gene. The chain couples TRBV18 to TRBJ2-3; TRBD2 agrees at 10 bases. Sequencing input: peripheral blood. The clonotype comes from a human donor in a cohort sampled during active COVID-19. Here the CDR3 DNA reads TGTGCCAGCTCACCCCTTGGACTAGCGGCGATCAGAACAGATACGCAGTATTTT. It yields the protein CASSPLGLAAIRTDTQYF.